Shown below are 14 T cell receptor beta chains from a single sample sequenced in a study of blood T cell repertoires in COVID-19. Profiling relied on immunoSEQ multiplex PCR, and the TCRdb table lists in-frame clones only, not all of them. The repertoire has around 140,000 clones, 88% of them found once; the top ten carry about 1.5%. The sequenced sample was peripheral blood. The receptors here all came from a woman aged 55-69 years with acute or convalescent COVID-19.

The V call is TRBV2, the J call TRBJ2-2; D gene uncertain. Germline CDR1 and CDR2: SNHLY and FYNNEI. Between the trimmed V and J ends, which lost 7 bases and 1 base, there was a span of 10 bases. CDR3 length: 14 residues. This chain's CDR3 is CASISQVNTGELFF. The CDR3 DNA follows: TGTGCCAGCATATCCCAGGTGAACACCGGGGAGCTGTTTTTT.

The rearrangement joins TRBV6-2 or TRBV6-3 to TRBJ2-3; D might be TRBD2 (6 bases). The CDR3 sequence is 15 residues long. The V end lost 7 bases, the J end lost 2 bases, and 16 bases lay between the germline ends. CDR1 and CDR2 from the germline V gene are MNHEY and SVGEGT. CDR3 protein: CASTPLGDSTDTQYF. CDR3 bases: TGTGCCAGCACCCCACTGGGGGACTCCACAGATACGCAGTATTTT.

The rearrangement links TRBV9 to TRBJ1-3; D perhaps matches TRBD1 (5 bases). V was cut by 4 bases and J by 0 bases, with 14 bases left in between. Germline CDR1 and CDR2: SGDLS and YYNGEE. This CDR3 contains 16 residues. CDR3 in DNA: TGTGCCAGCAGCCCCAGGGAAGCCAGCTCTGGAAACACCATATATTTT. This gives the protein CASSPREASSGNTIYF.

The chain joins TRBV11-2 to TRBJ1-3; D gene unclear. Germline CDR1 and CDR2: SGHAT and FQNNGV. There are 13 residues in the CDR3. Deletions cut 3 bases from V and 3 bases from J, with 6 bases between. The chain's CDR3 is CASSFEGGNTIYF. For the CDR3, the DNA is TGTGCCAGCAGCTTTGAGGGTGGAAACACCATATATTTT.

V gene TRBV30 combines with J gene TRBJ2-2; a weak D match, TRBD1 (6 bases). CDR1 and CDR2 (germline): GTSNPN, SVGIG (reference sequence). The CDR3 runs 14 residues. V lost 3 bases and J 6 bases, leaving 14 bases between the germline ends. The CDR3, as DNA: TGTGCCTGGAGCAAAGGGGGTGGATCCGGGGAGCTGTTTTTT. Amino acids: CAWSKGGGSGELFF. The complete variable domain, with remaining parts taken from reference TRBV30 and TRBJ2-2, reads SQTIHQWPATLVQPVGSPLSLECTVEGTSNPNLYWYRQAAGRGLQLLFYSVGIGQISSEVPQNLSASRPQDRQFILSSKKLLLSDSGFYLCAWSKGGGSGELFFGEGSRLTVL.

The CDR3 spells CASSVGSGGREETQYF. DNA of the CDR3: TGTGCCAGCAGCGTAGGATCGGGGGGAAGGGAAGAGACCCAGTACTTC. This chain connects TRBV9 to TRBJ2-5, with 7 positions matching TRBD2. J gave up 3 bases and V 0 bases, and 8 bases lay outside the gene matches. CDR3 length equals 16 residues. CDR1 and CDR2 (germline): SGDLS, YYNGEE.

As concerns this clone: Other DNA sequences from this sample encode an identical CDR3 as well. V is TRBV28 and J is TRBJ2-7; TRBD1 is a possible D gene (6 bases). V lost 3 bases and J 2 bases, leaving 11 bases between the germline ends. This CDR3 contains 14 residues. Germline CDR1 is MDHEN and CDR2 is SYDVKM. The CDR3 spells CASSLRQGTYEQYF. CDR3 DNA: TGTGCCAGCAGTTTGAGGCAGGGGACCTACGAGCAGTACTTC. Combining the CDR3 with reference TRBV28 and TRBJ2-7 gives the whole variable domain DVKVTQSSRYLVKRTGEKVFLECVQDMDHENMFWYRQDPGLGLRLIYFSYDVKMKEKGDIPEGYSVSREKKERFSLILESASTNQTSMYLCASSLRQGTYEQYFGPGTRLTVT.

This clone was detected once. J is TRBJ2-7 and V is TRBV5-6; TRBD1 agrees at 9 bases. With V trimmed by 4 bases and J by 1 base, 9 bases remained unmatched. The CDR3 has 16 residues. Germline V gene lookup returns CDR1 SGHDT and CDR2 YYEEEE. CDR3: CASSPGTGRGSYEQYF. The DNA of the CDR3 is TGTGCCAGCAGCCCCGGGACAGGGAGAGGGTCCTACGAGCAGTACTTC.

The chain links TRBV2 to TRBJ2-7; D perhaps matches TRBD1 (6 bases). CDR1 is SNHLY, CDR2 FYNNEI, per germline. The CDR3 consists of 13 residues. The V end was cut by 4 bases, the J end by 2 bases, with 9 bases between. The CDR3 region has the DNA TGTGCCAGCAGTGGACAGGCCACCTACGAGCAGTACTTC. Translating it yields CASSGQATYEQYF. The complete variable domain, with remaining parts taken from reference TRBV2 and TRBJ2-7, reads EPEVTQTPSHQVTQMGQEVILRCVPISNHLYFYWYRQILGQKVEFLVSFYNNEISEKSEIFDDQFSVERPDGSNFTLKIRSTKLEDSAMYFCASSGQATYEQYFGPGTRLTVT.

This clone was picked up a small number of times. V usage is TRBV30 and J usage is TRBJ2-7; D gene ambiguous. This CDR3 contains 13 residues. The germline V and J ends were trimmed by 1 base and 1 base, with 8 bases remaining between them. Germline loops: CDR1 GTSNPN, CDR2 SVGIG (reference sequence). DNA of the CDR3: TGTGCCTGGAGTGATCCGAGGTCCTACGAGCAGTACTTC. This encodes CAWSDPRSYEQYF. Full variable domain (remainder filled in from reference TRBV30 and TRBJ2-7): SQTIHQWPATLVQPVGSPLSLECTVEGTSNPNLYWYRQAAGRGLQLLFYSVGIGQISSEVPQNLSASRPQDRQFILSSKKLLLSDSGFYLCAWSDPRSYEQYFGPGTRLTVT.

In its sample, this clone was seen once. The chain links TRBV28 to TRBJ2-2; D possibly corresponds to TRBD2 (6 bases). This CDR3 is 16 amino acids long. The germline gives CDR1 MDHEN, CDR2 SYDVKM. V dropped 6 bases and J dropped 6 bases, with 20 bases sitting between them. The CDR3 nucleotides read TGTGCCAGCAGCCTACCACTGTCCGGGGAGGCCGGGGAGCTGTTTTTT. Protein sequence: CASSLPLSGEAGELFF.

This clone was seen a handful of times. The chain carries TRBV5-1 and TRBJ1-1; the D gene is possibly TRBD1 (6 bases). Germline V gene lookup returns CDR1 SGHRS and CDR2 YFSETQ. This CDR3 region has 15 residues. Trimming pared 3 bases from V and 4 bases from J, leaving 16 bases between. The CDR3 loop reads CASSSLGTGSTEAFF. CDR3 nucleotides: TGCGCCAGCAGCTCGTTAGGAACAGGGTCCACTGAAGCTTTCTTT.

This clone was observed once. The gene calls are TRBV28 and TRBJ1-2; 7 bases match TRBD1. This CDR3 spans 14 amino acids. Germline V gene data show CDR1 as MDHEN and CDR2 as SYDVKM. Losses at the gene ends were 5 bases for V and 4 bases for J; bases not matched to a gene: 7. The CDR3 sequence: CASSLRGSTYGYTF. For the CDR3, the DNA is TGTGCCAGCAGTCTCAGGGGGTCCACCTATGGCTACACCTTC.

The gene calls are TRBV24-1 and TRBJ2-3; D is possibly TRBD2 (7 bases). Germline lookup yields CDR1 KGHDR and CDR2 SFDVKD. The CDR3 extends over 16 amino acids. V was pared by 4 bases and J by 1 base, with 14 bases between. Here the CDR3 DNA reads TGTGCCACCAGTGAGCACCCGGGGGGCCGCACAGATACGCAGTATTTT. Protein: CATSEHPGGRTDTQYF.